This entry concerns a single T cell receptor (beta chain). Antigen specificity is unknown. This record comes from a study of cytomegalovirus exposure and HLA in healthy donors. Points from the study as a whole: Most TCR sequences proved rare, with some public TCRs found in many donors.

The germline V and J ends were trimmed by 3 bases and 0 bases, with 12 bases remaining between them. This CDR3 has 15 residues. Germline V lookup: CDR1 KGHSH, CDR2 LQKENI. Clones were sequenced by immunoSEQ multiplex PCR, and TCRdb holds only the in-frame ones, with some missing. The table records 55,000 to 70,000 clones, roughly 90% of them present only once. The sequencing sample was made of PBMCs. The clonotype was recovered from a woman aged 30 to 39 in good health and CMV-seronegative. The gene calls are TRBV18 and TRBJ2-7, with D possibly matching TRBD1 (6 bases). The CDR3 nucleotides read TGTGCCAGCTCACCCGTCTCAGGGGACTCCTACGAGCAGTACTTC. Protein sequence: CASSPVSGDSYEQYF.